These 20 T cell receptor beta chains originate from one sample sequenced in a study of blood T cell repertoires in COVID-19. The table came from immunoSEQ multiplex PCR; TCRdb's copy has only in-frame clones and leaves some out. The table records roughly 300,000 clones, 70% to 90% of them present only once. Sequencing used PBMCs or T cells enriched from blood (not recorded which). These receptors were taken from a woman aged 40 to 50 with acute COVID-19.

The chain combines TRBV11-1 with TRBJ1-5; D remains unclear. CDR3 length: 13 residues. The V and J ends lost 1 base and 5 bases respectively, with 6 bases between them. Germline CDR1 and CDR2: SGHAT and FQDESV (reference sequence). The CDR3 DNA is TGTGCCAGCAGCTTAGAGCCGGATCAGCCCCAGCATTTT. Translated, it gives CASSLEPDQPQHF.

The rearrangement uses TRBV5-4 and TRBJ2-1; 11 bases are a match to TRBD1. Trimming cost V 3 bases and J 9 bases; bases outside gene matches: 11. The germline V gene has CDR1 SGHNT and CDR2 YYREEE (reference sequence). This CDR3 region has 16 residues. The DNA for the CDR3 is TGTGCCAGCAGCTCCAAAAAGGGACAGGGGGAGATTGAGCAGTTCTTC. As protein: CASSSKKGQGEIEQFF.

This rearrangement joins TRBV7-9 to TRBJ2-5; 11 bases map to TRBD1. In germline, CDR1 is SEHNR, CDR2 FQNEAQ (reference sequence). CDR3 length: 16 amino acids. Germline trimming cut 5 bases from V and 4 bases from J; bases unmatched to any gene: 9. This CDR3 is CASSPGQGAVAETQYF. In DNA, the CDR3 is TGTGCCAGCAGCCCAGGACAGGGGGCAGTCGCAGAGACCCAGTACTTC.

This chain joins TRBV5-8 and TRBJ1-5, with 9 bases aligning to TRBD1. Germline CDR1 is SGHTS and CDR2 is YDEGEE. CDR3 length: 16 amino acids. With V trimmed by 0 bases and J by 6 bases, 7 bases remained unmatched. DNA of the CDR3: TGTGCCAGCAGCTTGGTTTCGTCGACAGGGGGTCAGCCCCAGCATTTT. Its translation is CASSLVSSTGGQPQHF.

This chain links TRBV27 with TRBJ2-7; 14 bases agree with TRBD2. V was clipped by 4 bases and J by 4 bases; unmatched bases: 12. Germline V gene lookup returns CDR1 MNHEY and CDR2 SMNVEV (reference sequence). This CDR3 spans 18 amino acids. CDR3 sequence reads: CASSSLPGTSGSLYEQYF. The CDR3 bases are TGTGCCAGCAGTTCACTTCCCGGGACTAGCGGGAGTTTATACGAGCAGTACTTC.

This chain connects TRBV28 to TRBJ2-3, with D possibly TRBD2 on 5 matching bases. V lost 3 bases and J lost 6, with 13 bases in between. CDR3 length: 14 residues. From germline, CDR1 is MDHEN and CDR2 SYDVKM. CDR3 bases: TGTGCCAGCAGTTTGGTTTTTAGAGGGGATACGCAGTATTTT. Translation: CASSLVFRGDTQYF.

The gene calls are TRBV4-1 and TRBJ1-2; D may be TRBD1 (5 bases). The germline V and J ends were trimmed by 1 base and 5 bases, with 8 bases remaining between them. The CDR3 sequence is 13 residues long. Germline-derived CDR1 and CDR2 are MGHRA and YSYEKL. The chain's CDR3 is CASSQGGGYGYTF. The CDR3 nucleotides are TGCGCCAGCAGCCAAGGGGGGGGTTATGGCTACACCTTC.

This chain uses TRBV25-1 with TRBJ1-3; D gene ambiguous. V shed 3 bases and J shed 0 bases, with 9 bases lying between them. Looked up from germline, CDR1 is MGHDK and CDR2 is SYGVNS. The length of the CDR3 is 15 residues. DNA for the CDR3: TGTGCCAGCAGTGATACGGTTTCCTCTGGAAACACCATATATTTT. This codes for CASSDTVSSGNTIYF.

V is TRBV28 and J is TRBJ2-7, with 10 bases identical to TRBD1. Germline loops: CDR1 MDHEN, CDR2 SYDVKM. V shed 5 bases and J 7 bases; nucleotides not matched to a gene: 11. The CDR3 consists of 15 residues. In DNA, the CDR3 is TGTGCCAGCAGTAGACGGACAGGGGGGGTCCGAGAGCAGTACTTC. Encoded protein: CASSRRTGGVREQYF.

The chain is built from TRBV6-5 and TRBJ2-7; 11 bases align to TRBD1. The CDR3 has 15 residues. Germline CDR1 and CDR2: MNHEY and SVGAGI. Trimming took 6 bases from V and 5 from J; bases not matched to a gene: 9. The CDR3 coding sequence is TGTGCCAGCAGGTTAGGGACAGGGGGTAACGACGAGCAGTACTTC. Translation gives CASRLGTGGNDEQYF.

This chain joins TRBV7-8 and TRBJ2-3; TRBD2 aligns across 11 bases. This CDR3 has 16 residues. Germline CDR1 and CDR2: SGHVS and FQNEAQ. With V trimmed by 6 bases and J by 3 bases, 8 bases remained unmatched. The CDR3 reads CASSRLAGRPTDTQYF. CDR3 DNA: TGTGCCAGCAGTCGACTAGCGGGAAGGCCAACAGATACGCAGTATTTT.

The chain joins TRBV5-1 to TRBJ2-2; D is uncertain. This CDR3 region has 15 residues. In germline, CDR1 is SGHRS, CDR2 YFSETQ. The V end lost 2 bases, the J end lost 4 bases, and 12 bases lay between the germline ends. The CDR3 coding sequence is TGCGCCAGCAGCTTAATAGTTTATGGCACCGGGGAGCTGTTTTTT. Amino acid sequence: CASSLIVYGTGELFF.

The V and J genes are TRBV7-2 and TRBJ1-1, with D possibly TRBD1 on 5 matching bases. The CDR3 extends over 14 amino acids. V lost 3 bases to trimming and J lost 5 bases, with 13 bases between them. Germline V gives CDR1 SGHTA, CDR2 FQGNSA. The CDR3 region has the DNA TGTGCCAGCAGCTTTCGAAGGGGTGAAACTGAAGCTTTCTTT. Translation: CASSFRRGETEAFF.

The CDR3 DNA is TGTGCCAGCAGTAGCGACAGGGTGTGGGTAAACACTGAAGCTTTCTTT. Translating gives CASSSDRVWVNTEAFF. V and J are TRBV28 and TRBJ1-1, with 7 bases aligning to TRBD1. From germline, CDR1 is MDHEN and CDR2 SYDVKM. Trimming took 5 bases from V and 2 from J; bases not matched to a gene: 11. The CDR3 sequence is 16 residues long.

The chain has TRBV20-1 and TRBJ2-7; 10 bases line up with TRBD2. The CDR3 runs to 16 residues. Germline loops: CDR1 DFQATT, CDR2 SNEGSKA (reference sequence). The ends lost 3 bases at V and 2 bases at J; junction bases unmatched: 10. DNA of the CDR3: TGCAGTGCTAGTTGGAGGGCTAGCGGGAGAACCTACGAGCAGTACTTC. Translated, it gives CSASWRASGRTYEQYF.

This clone appeared a single time. The CDR3 spells CASSVSASGGGETQYF. CDR3 in DNA: TGTGCCAGCAGCGTTTCGGCTAGCGGGGGGGGAGAGACCCAGTACTTC. The chain uses TRBV9 and TRBJ2-5, with 12 positions matching TRBD2. Germline CDR1 and CDR2: SGDLS and YYNGEE. V gave up 2 bases and J gave up 4 bases; unmatched junction bases: 6. The CDR3 is made up of 16 amino acids.

The table lists this clone with a few counts. This rearrangement joins TRBV6-2 or TRBV6-3 to TRBJ2-2; possible D gene TRBD2, 6 bases. The V and J ends lost 2 bases and 7 bases respectively, with 8 bases between them. In germline, CDR1 is MNHEY, CDR2 SVGEGT. This CDR3 spans 13 amino acids. CDR3 coding DNA: TGTGCCAGCAGTTACCCGGGACTCGGGGAGCTGTTTTTT. Translating it yields CASSYPGLGELFF.

This chain's CDR3 is CASSFGTLNYGYTF. The CDR3 DNA is TGTGCCAGCAGCTTTGGGACACTCAACTATGGCTACACCTTC. This chain uses TRBV7-2 with TRBJ1-2; D possibly corresponds to TRBD1 (6 bases). The V gene's germline CDR1 is SGHTA and CDR2 FQGNSA. The V and J ends lost 3 bases and 2 bases respectively, with 10 bases between them. This CDR3 is built from 14 residues.

The chain recombines TRBV5-1 with TRBJ2-1, with 8 bases matching TRBD1. The CDR3 runs 16 residues. CDR1 and CDR2 (germline): SGHRS, YFSETQ. Trimming took 1 base from V and 6 from J; bases not matched to a gene: 9. The chain's CDR3 is CASSLLGQGSGNEQFF. DNA for the CDR3: TGCGCCAGCAGCTTGTTAGGACAGGGTAGTGGCAATGAGCAGTTCTTC. Full variable domain (rest looked up from reference TRBV5-1 and TRBJ2-1): KAGVTQTPRYLIKTRGQQVTLSCSPISGHRSVSWYQQTPGQGLQFLFEYFSETQRNKGNFPGRFSGRQFSNSRSEMNVSTLELGDSALYLCASSLLGQGSGNEQFFGPGTRLTVL.

The J gene is TRBJ1-5, the V gene TRBV27; 9 nucleotides line up with TRBD1. The V gene end was trimmed by 3 bases and the J gene end by 0 bases; junction bases not matched to a gene: 0. Germline V gives CDR1 MNHEY, CDR2 SMNVEV (reference sequence). The CDR3 is made up of 15 amino acids. The CDR3 DNA reads TGTGCCAGCAGTTTGGGACAGGGTAGCAATCAGCCCCAGCATTTT. It yields the protein CASSLGQGSNQPQHF.